The T cell receptor beta chain under discussion was sequenced for a study of cytomegalovirus exposure and HLA in healthy donors. Study-wide context: Tens of millions of unique TCRs from HLA-typed donors were held in an early release of data. Points from the study as a whole: Association of a missense DCLRE1C variant with TCR beta V- and J-gene trimming was reported in a later analysis. Reportedly, fewer N-insertions than the approximately 690-donor mean appeared in an Asian-associated ancestry cluster in a later analysis. Both high specificity and high sensitivity reportedly marked the classifier's diagnosis of cytomegalovirus status.

Regarding this clone: What it binds is unknown.

Vbeta (60) and Jbeta (13) primers were used in the PCR. TCRdb's table, derived via immunoSEQ multiplex PCR, lists solely in-frame clones and lacks some. The sample lists some 170,000 clones; 60% to 80% were seen once. Germline assignment: CDR1 MGHRA and CDR2 YSYEKL. With 4 bases removed from V and 1 base from J, the gap between germline ends came to 14 bases. CDR3 length equals 17 residues. V gene TRBV4-1 combines with J gene TRBJ2-6, with a weak D call TRBD1 (5 bases). The sequenced sample consisted of PBMCs. This receptor was taken from a man aged 35 to 55 in good health and CMV-seropositive. The CDR3 nucleotides are TGCGCCAGCAGCCCCTCCGGGTACAGGTCTGGGGCCAACGTCCTGACTTTC. The encoded protein is CASSPSGYRSGANVLTF.